This T cell receptor (beta chain) originates from a study of glioma-infiltrating T cells. Study-wide findings and caveats: Very few CDR3 sequences were shared between tissue and blood. Gliomas, especially low-grade, showed above-expected tissue-blood divergence; non-neoplastic patients showed below.

This clonotype was seen ten or more times. The antigen is undetermined. The iRepertoire nested amplicon-rescue multiplex PCR amplified TCR alpha and beta CDR3s from RNA. Tissue mRNA or PBMC total RNA, about 90-450 ng, went into one-step reverse transcription and amplification. TCRdb analysed the multiplex PCR reads with MiXCR anew, one entry per CDR3 protein. The sample holds roughly 120,000 distinct CDR3 sequences, approximately 23% seen once. The sequence derives from a human donor with low-grade glioma or glioblastoma, undergoing nonglioma brain surgery, or in good health (not recorded which). The material sequenced was glioma tissue, nonneoplastic brain tissue, or PBMCs (not recorded which).

The DNA for the CDR3 is TGTGCCACCAGCAGAGGGTCCAGGGTCAATGAGCAGTTCTTC. As protein: CATSRGSRVNEQFF. The chain carries TRBV15 and TRBJ2-1; TRBD1 is a possible D gene (5 bases). With 1 base removed from V and 6 bases from J, the gap between germline ends came to 10 bases. Per the germline V gene, CDR1 is LNHNV and CDR2 is YYDKDF (reference sequence). There are 14 residues in the CDR3.